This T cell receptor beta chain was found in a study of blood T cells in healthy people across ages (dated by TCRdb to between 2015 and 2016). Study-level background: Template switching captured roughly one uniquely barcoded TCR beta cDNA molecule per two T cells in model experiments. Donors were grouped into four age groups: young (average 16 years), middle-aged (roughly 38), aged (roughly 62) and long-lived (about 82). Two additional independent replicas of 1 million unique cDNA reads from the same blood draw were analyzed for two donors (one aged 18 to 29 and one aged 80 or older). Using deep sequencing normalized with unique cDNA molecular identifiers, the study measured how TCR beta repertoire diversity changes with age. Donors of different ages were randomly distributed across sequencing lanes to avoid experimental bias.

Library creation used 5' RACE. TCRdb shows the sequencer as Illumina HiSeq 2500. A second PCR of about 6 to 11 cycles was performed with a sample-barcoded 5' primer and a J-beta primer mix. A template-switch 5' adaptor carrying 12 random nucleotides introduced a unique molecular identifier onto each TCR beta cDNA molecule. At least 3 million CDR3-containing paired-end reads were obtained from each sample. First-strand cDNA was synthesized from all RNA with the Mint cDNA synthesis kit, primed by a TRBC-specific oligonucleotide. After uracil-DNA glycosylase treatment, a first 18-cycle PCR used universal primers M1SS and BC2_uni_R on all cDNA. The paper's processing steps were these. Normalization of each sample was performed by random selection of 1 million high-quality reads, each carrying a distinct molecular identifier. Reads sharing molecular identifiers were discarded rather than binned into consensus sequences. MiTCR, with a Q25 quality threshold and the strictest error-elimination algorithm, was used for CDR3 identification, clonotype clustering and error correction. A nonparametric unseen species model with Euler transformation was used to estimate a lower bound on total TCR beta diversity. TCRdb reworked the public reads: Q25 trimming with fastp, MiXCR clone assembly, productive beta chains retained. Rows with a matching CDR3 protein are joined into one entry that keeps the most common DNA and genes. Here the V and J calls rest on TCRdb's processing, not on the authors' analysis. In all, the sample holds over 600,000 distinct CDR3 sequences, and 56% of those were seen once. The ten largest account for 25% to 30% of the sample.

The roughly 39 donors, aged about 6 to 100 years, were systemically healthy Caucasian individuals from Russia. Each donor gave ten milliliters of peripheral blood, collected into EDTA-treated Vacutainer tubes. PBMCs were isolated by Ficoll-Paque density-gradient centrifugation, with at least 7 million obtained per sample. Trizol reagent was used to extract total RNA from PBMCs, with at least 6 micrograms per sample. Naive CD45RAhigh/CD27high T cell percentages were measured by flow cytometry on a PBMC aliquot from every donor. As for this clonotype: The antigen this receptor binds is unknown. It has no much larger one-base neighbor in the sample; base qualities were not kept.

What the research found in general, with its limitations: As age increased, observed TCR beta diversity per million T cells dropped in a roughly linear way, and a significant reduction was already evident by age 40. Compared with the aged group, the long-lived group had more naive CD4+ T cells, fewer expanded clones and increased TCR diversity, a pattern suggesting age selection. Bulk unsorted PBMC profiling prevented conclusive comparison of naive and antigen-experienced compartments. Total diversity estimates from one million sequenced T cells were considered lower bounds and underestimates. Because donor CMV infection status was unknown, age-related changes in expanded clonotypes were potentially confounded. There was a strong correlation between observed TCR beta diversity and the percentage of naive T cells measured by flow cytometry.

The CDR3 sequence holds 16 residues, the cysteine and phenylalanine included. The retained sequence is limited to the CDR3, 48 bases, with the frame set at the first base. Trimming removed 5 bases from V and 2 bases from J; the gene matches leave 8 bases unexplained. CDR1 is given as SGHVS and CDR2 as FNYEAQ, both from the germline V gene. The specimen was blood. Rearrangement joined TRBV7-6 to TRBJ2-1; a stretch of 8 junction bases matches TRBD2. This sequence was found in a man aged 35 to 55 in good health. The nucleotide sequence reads TGTGCCAGCAGCCAAGAAACTAGCGGACCCTACAATGAGCAGTTCTTC. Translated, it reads CASSQETSGPYNEQFF.